This entry lists 14 T cell receptor beta chains sequenced from one sample in a study of blood T cell repertoires in COVID-19. Sequencing used immunoSEQ multiplex PCR; TCRdb keeps in-frame clones, though not all of them. The sample records 50,000 or so clones, approximately 79% being singletons. Sample: peripheral blood. Receptor source: a man between 65 and 80 years old with acute or convalescent COVID-19.

V and J are TRBV29-1 and TRBJ1-4; perhaps TRBD1 as D (6 bases). CDR1 and CDR2 from the germline V gene are SQVTM and ANQGSEA. The V gene lost 7 bases and the J gene lost 8 bases, with 20 bases spanning the gap. This CDR3 region has 14 residues. This CDR3 reads CSAKTVTGWEKLFF. CDR3 sequence (DNA): TGCAGCGCGAAAACAGTAACAGGGTGGGAAAAACTGTTTTTT.

The rearrangement joins TRBV4-3 to TRBJ2-5; D call uncertain. This CDR3 has 14 amino acids. Germline V gives CDR1 LGHNA, CDR2 YSLEER. V lost 0 bases and J lost 9, with 14 bases in between. DNA for the CDR3: TGCGCCAGCAGCCAAGATCTTGCAGGCTCGCCCCAGTACTTC. Protein: CASSQDLAGSPQYF.

This clone was seen a handful of times. Here the CDR3 DNA reads TGTGCCAGCAGTAGCTTACAGGGAAAACTGTTTTTT. Translated: CASSSLQGKLFF. J is TRBJ1-4 and V is TRBV2; D possibly corresponds to TRBD1 (6 bases). The germline V gene encodes CDR1 SNHLY and CDR2 FYNNEI. The germline V and J ends were trimmed by 5 bases and 10 bases, with 11 bases remaining between them. The CDR3 consists of 12 residues.

The V call is TRBV29-1, the J call TRBJ2-3; possibly TRBD1 for D (5 bases). Trimming took off 3 bases at V and 3 bases at J, with 10 bases between the two ends. Germline lookup yields CDR1 SQVTM and CDR2 ANQGSEA. The CDR3 totals 13 residues. This CDR3 is CSVERQGTDTQYF. DNA of the CDR3: TGCAGCGTTGAGCGGCAGGGTACAGATACGCAGTATTTT.

A single count supports this clone. The CDR3 bases are TGTGCCAGCAGCTTTGACAGGGAGTGGAGCGAGCAGTACTTC. Protein: CASSFDREWSEQYF. This chain joins TRBV7-9 and TRBJ2-7, with 7 bases that match TRBD1. V dropped 3 bases and J dropped 6; count of bases not matched to a gene: 8. This CDR3 contains 14 residues. The V gene's germline CDR1 is SEHNR and CDR2 FQNEAQ (reference sequence).

This sequence joins TRBV11-3 and TRBJ2-1; 8 positions agree with TRBD2. CDR1 and CDR2 from the germline V gene are SGHNT and YENEEA. CDR3 length: 17 residues. The ends lost 3 bases at V and 0 bases at J; junction bases unmatched: 7. CDR3 loop: CASSLTHGGGSYNEQFF. The CDR3 DNA follows: TGTGCCAGCAGCTTGACCCACGGGGGGGGCTCCTACAATGAGCAGTTCTTC.

In its sample, this clone was seen a few times. The V call is TRBV10-3, the J call TRBJ1-4; TRBD1 might be the D (6 bases). This CDR3 is built from 18 residues. Per the germline V gene, CDR1 is ENHRY and CDR2 is SYGVKD. V was shortened by 0 bases and J by 3 bases, with 17 bases between the two germline ends. Written as DNA, the CDR3 is TGTGCCATCAGTGAGTCCGGTCTGGGGGCCCAGGCTAATGAAAAACTGTTTTTT. The encoded protein is CAISESGLGAQANEKLFF.

As DNA, the CDR3 is TGTGCCAGCAGCTTTGCCGGGTCCCGAGATACGCAGTATTTT. As protein: CASSFAGSRDTQYF. This chain uses TRBV5-4 with TRBJ2-3; D is ambiguous. The CDR3 runs to 14 residues. Germline V lookup: CDR1 SGHNT, CDR2 YYREEE (reference sequence). Trimming stripped 2 bases from V and 5 bases from J, with 12 bases between.

The chain has TRBV19 and TRBJ1-1, with TRBD1 matching 10 bases. The CDR3 is 16 residues long. The germline gives CDR1 LNHDA, CDR2 SQIVND (reference sequence). V was clipped by 0 bases and J by 1 base; unmatched bases: 2. This CDR3 is CASSIDGQGGNTEAFF. The CDR3 nucleotides are TGTGCCAGTAGTATAGACGGACAGGGGGGGAACACTGAAGCTTTCTTT. Full variable domain (missing parts from reference TRBV19 and TRBJ1-1): DGGITQSPKYLFRKEGQNVTLSCEQNLNHDAMYWYRQDPGQGLRLIYYSQIVNDFQKGDIAEGYSVSREKKESFPLTVTSAQKNPTAFYLCASSIDGQGGNTEAFFGQGTRLTVV.

The chain links TRBV28 to TRBJ2-5; TRBD1 is a possible D gene (6 bases). CDR1 and CDR2 from the germline V gene are MDHEN and SYDVKM. The CDR3 is 13 amino acids. V was pared by 6 bases and J by 1 base, with 9 bases between. The CDR3 nucleotides read TGTGCCAGCAGGGGGACAACCCAAGAGACCCAGTACTTC. It codes for CASRGTTQETQYF.

The rearrangement links TRBV11-3 to TRBJ2-1; D possibly corresponds to TRBD1 (5 bases). Trimming cost V 8 bases and J 4 bases, with 15 bases left between them. The V gene's germline CDR1 is SGHNT and CDR2 YENEEA. This CDR3 has 14 amino acids. CDR3 sequence (DNA): TGTGCCAGCTCCGAAGGGCAGGGTTACAATGAGCAGTTCTTC. It specifies CASSEGQGYNEQFF.

The V call is TRBV5-1, the J call TRBJ2-7; 8 nucleotides agree with TRBD1. Germline assignment: CDR1 SGHRS and CDR2 YFSETQ. Germline trimming cut 0 bases from V and 6 bases from J; bases unmatched to any gene: 8. The CDR3 totals 15 residues. CDR3 nucleotide sequence: TGCGCCAGCAGCTTGGCGCAGGGGGCGACTCCCGAGCAGTACTTC. Protein product: CASSLAQGATPEQYF.

Written as DNA, the CDR3 is TGTGCCAGCAGCGTAGTAGGACAGGGACTCGAGCAGTACTTC. This sequence encodes CASSVVGQGLEQYF. The chain links TRBV9 to TRBJ2-7, with TRBD1 identical over 8 bases. The junction had 5 bases not matched to a gene; V was cut back by 0 bases and J by 6 bases. The CDR3 runs to 14 residues. Germline V gives CDR1 SGDLS, CDR2 YYNGEE.

The V call is TRBV11-2, the J call TRBJ1-2, with D perhaps TRBD1 (5 bases). Trimming took off 4 bases at V and 6 bases at J, with 12 bases between the two ends. The germline CDR1 and CDR2 sequences are SGHAT and FQNNGV. CDR3 length equals 13 residues. The CDR3 region has the DNA TGTGCCAGCAGCTCCCTTGGGGCTGATGGCTACACCTTC. Protein: CASSSLGADGYTF.